This entry lists 25 T cell receptor beta chains sequenced from one sample in a study of PD-L1 blockade in urothelial cancer. Libraries were prepared by immunoSEQ multiplex PCR; TCRdb keeps only in-frame clonotypes and omits some of them. The sample includes tens of thousands of clones, approximately 85% seen only once; the top ten take about 2.5%. As to time point: peripheral blood 6 weeks after treatment start. The sample consisted of PBMCs, taken around atezolizumab (anti-PD-L1) treatment. Every receptor here comes from a man aged 65 to 79 with urothelial cancer.

This clone occurred once. The chain carries TRBV5-1 and TRBJ2-7, with D possibly matching TRBD1 (5 bases). Germline-derived CDR1 and CDR2 are SGHRS and YFSETQ. The CDR3 runs 14 residues. Trimming shortened V by 8 bases and J by 1 base, and 16 bases separated the two germline ends. The CDR3 protein is CASRPDSASYEQYF. CDR3 bases: TGCGCCAGTCGACCTGACAGCGCTTCCTACGAGCAGTACTTC.

J is TRBJ2-3 and V is TRBV5-1; TRBD2 matches at 11 bases. This CDR3 region has 16 residues. Germline CDR1 and CDR2: SGHRS and YFSETQ. The J segment lost 2 bases and the V segment lost 0 bases, leaving 2 bases of the junction unmatched. The CDR3 DNA sequence: TGCGCCAGCAGCTTGGGACTAGCGGGGCCCACAGATACGCAGTATTTT. The encoded protein is CASSLGLAGPTDTQYF.

The gene calls are TRBV2 and TRBJ1-5; 7 bases match TRBD1. The CDR3 runs to 13 residues. CDR1 is SNHLY, CDR2 FYNNEI, per germline. Trimming cost V 6 bases and J 5 bases; bases outside gene matches: 4. CDR3 region: CASRQGPYQPQHF. CDR3 bases: TGTGCCAGCAGACAGGGGCCTTATCAGCCCCAGCATTTT.

This chain joins TRBV6-1 and TRBJ1-1; no clear D gene. Between the trimmed V and J ends, which lost 4 bases and 2 bases, there was a span of 8 bases. Looked up from germline, CDR1 is MNHNS and CDR2 is SASEGT. This CDR3 is 13 amino acids long. The CDR3, as DNA: TGTGCCAGCAGTGTAAACAGTAACACTGAAGCTTTCTTT. Encoded protein: CASSVNSNTEAFF.

This rearrangement joins TRBV30 to TRBJ1-5; 8 positions agree with TRBD1. Germline V CDR1 and CDR2: GTSNPN, SVGIG (reference sequence). This CDR3 contains 16 residues. The V and J ends lost 0 bases and 2 bases, in that order; junction bases with no gene match: 6. The CDR3 spells CAWSVPGGQGNQPQHF. CDR3 DNA sequence: TGTGCCTGGAGTGTACCCGGGGGACAGGGCAATCAGCCCCAGCATTTT. The entire variable domain, with the rest obtained from reference TRBV30 and TRBJ1-5, is as follows: SQTIHQWPATLVQPVGSPLSLECTVEGTSNPNLYWYRQAAGRGLQLLFYSVGIGQISSEVPQNLSASRPQDRQFILSSKKLLLSDSGFYLCAWSVPGGQGNQPQHFGDGTRLSIL.

The chain links TRBV15 to TRBJ1-1, with D hard to call. V was shortened by 8 bases and J by 1 base, with 14 bases between the two germline ends. The CDR3 is made up of 14 amino acids. CDR1 and CDR2 (germline): LNHNV, YYDKDF (reference sequence). CDR3 in amino acids: CATSPGGSNTEAFF. DNA for the CDR3: TGTGCCACCTCCCCGGGAGGATCGAACACTGAAGCTTTCTTT.

The chain carries TRBV7-9 and TRBJ1-5; unclear D gene. Trimming left V 2 bases short and J 3 bases short, with 8 bases between. Per the germline V gene, CDR1 is SEHNR and CDR2 is FQNEAQ (reference sequence). The CDR3 contains 14 residues. CDR3 loop: CASSLSADNQPQHF. CDR3 DNA sequence: TGTGCCAGCAGCTTATCGGCGGACAATCAGCCCCAGCATTTT.

J is TRBJ2-5 and V is TRBV28, with D possibly matching TRBD1 (6 bases). The CDR3 has 12 amino acids. Germline CDR1 MDHEN, CDR2 SYDVKM. V dropped 10 bases and J dropped 0 bases, with 9 bases sitting between them. CDR3 coding DNA: TGTGCCACGCAGGGGTACCAAGAGACCCAGTACTTC. Its translation: CATQGYQETQYF.

The gene calls are TRBV29-1 and TRBJ1-1; the D is unclear. The CDR3 sequence is 13 residues long. V lost 1 base, J lost 0 bases, and 6 bases lay in between. The germline gives CDR1 SQVTM, CDR2 ANQGSEA. The CDR3 nucleotides are TGCAGCGTTGAAGTCGAGCTGAACACTGAAGCTTTCTTT. It is translated as CSVEVELNTEAFF. The full variable domain, in which reference TRBV29-1 and TRBJ1-1 provide the parts outside the CDR3, is SAVISQKPSRDICQRGTSLTIQCQVDSQVTMMFWYRQQPGQSLTLIATANQGSEATYESGFVIDKFPISRPNLTFSTLTVSNMSPEDSSIYLCSVEVELNTEAFFGQGTRLTVV.

This rearrangement joins TRBV11-2 to TRBJ1-1, with 9 bases identical to TRBD1. V shed 5 bases, J shed 6 bases, and the junction held 4 bases outside the gene matches. Germline CDR1 is SGHAT and CDR2 is FQNNGV. The CDR3 loop spans 13 amino acids. The DNA of the CDR3 is TGTGCCAGCAGCCGGGACAGGGAGGCTGAAGCTTTCTTT. It specifies CASSRDREAEAFF.

This clone was found once. V is TRBV25-1 and J is TRBJ2-1; D is undetermined. Germline lookup yields CDR1 MGHDK and CDR2 SYGVNS. The CDR3 runs to 13 residues. V was pared by 0 bases and J by 5 bases, with 5 bases between. The chain's CDR3 is CASSEYNNNEQFF. Here the CDR3 DNA reads TGTGCCAGCAGTGAATATAATAACAATGAGCAGTTCTTC. The full variable domain, completed using reference TRBV25-1 and TRBJ2-1, is EADIYQTPRYLVIGTGKKITLECSQTMGHDKMYWYQQDPGMELHLIHYSYGVNSTEKGDLSSESTVSRIRTEHFPLTLESARPSHTSQYLCASSEYNNNEQFFGPGTRLTVL.

The V call is TRBV5-5, the J call TRBJ2-3; 9 bases match TRBD1. The length of the CDR3 is 14 residues. Germline V lookup: CDR1 SGHKS, CDR2 YYEKEE (reference sequence). Trimming at V came to 3 bases and at J to 3 bases, leaving 2 bases not matched to a gene. CDR3 amino acids: CASSSGQGTDTQYF. The CDR3 DNA reads as TGTGCCAGCAGCTCCGGACAGGGGACAGATACGCAGTATTTT. Supplemented by reference TRBV5-5 and TRBJ2-3, the full variable domain reads DAGVTQSPTHLIKTRGQQVTLRCSPISGHKSVSWYQQVLGQGPQFIFQYYEKEERGRGNFPDRFSARQFPNYSSELNVNALLLGDSALYLCASSSGQGTDTQYFGPGTRLTVL.

This clone has only one observation. The V and J genes are TRBV14 and TRBJ1-2, with 7 bases lining up with TRBD1. CDR3 size: 14 residues. Trimming removed 3 bases from V and 6 bases from J; junction bases left unmatched: 7. Germline CDR1 is SGHDN and CDR2 is FVKESK. CDR3 residues: CASSQRLQGNGYTF. DNA of the CDR3: TGTGCCAGCAGCCAGAGGTTACAGGGGAATGGCTACACCTTC.

The gene calls are TRBV29-1 and TRBJ1-1, with TRBD1 as a possible D gene (6 bases). This CDR3 has 12 amino acids. Per the germline V gene, CDR1 is SQVTM and CDR2 is ANQGSEA. Trimming took off 3 bases at V and 8 bases at J, with 13 bases between the two ends. CDR3 DNA sequence: TGCAGCGTTGAGGGGTACAGGGACGAAGCTTTCTTT. This gives the protein CSVEGYRDEAFF. The whole variable domain, remainder taken from reference TRBV29-1 and TRBJ1-1, is SAVISQKPSRDICQRGTSLTIQCQVDSQVTMMFWYRQQPGQSLTLIATANQGSEATYESGFVIDKFPISRPNLTFSTLTVSNMSPEDSSIYLCSVEGYRDEAFFGQGTRLTVV.

This chain links TRBV4-1 with TRBJ2-1; D gene uncertain. Trimming shortened V by 0 bases and J by 0 bases, and 18 bases separated the two germline ends. Germline assignment: CDR1 MGHRA and CDR2 YSYEKL. This CDR3 region has 19 residues. The CDR3 nucleotides read TGCGCCAGCAGCCAAGACCGCAGAGAAGAAGCGAGCTCCTACAATGAGCAGTTCTTC. This encodes CASSQDRREEASSYNEQFF.

The CDR3, as DNA: TGTGCCAGCAGCCCCCAGGGGGCCCCAGATACGCAGTATTTT. Its translation: CASSPQGAPDTQYF. The V gene is TRBV9, the J gene TRBJ2-3; 8 bases align to TRBD1. In germline, CDR1 is SGDLS, CDR2 YYNGEE. V was pared by 4 bases and J by 4 bases, with 5 bases of the junction left unmatched. The CDR3 covers 14 residues.

This clone has only one observation. V is TRBV9 and J is TRBJ2-1, with D maybe TRBD1 (6 bases). This CDR3 has 14 amino acids. CDR1 is SGDLS, CDR2 YYNGEE, per germline. With 4 bases removed from V and 6 bases from J, the gap between germline ends came to 14 bases. CDR3 residues: CASSIRTARNEQFF. The CDR3 nucleotides read TGTGCCAGCAGCATTCGGACAGCTCGCAATGAGCAGTTCTTC.

This sequence joins TRBV4-1 and TRBJ2-2; the match to TRBD1 covers 8 bases. CDR1 and CDR2 (germline): MGHRA, YSYEKL. The CDR3 totals 18 residues. V gave up 1 base and J gave up 2 bases; unmatched junction bases: 9. The CDR3 here is CASSQGMQGASNTGELFF. In DNA form, the CDR3 reads TGCGCCAGCAGCCAAGGGATGCAGGGGGCGTCAAACACCGGGGAGCTGTTTTTT.

The V call is TRBV18, the J call TRBJ2-2, with D possibly being TRBD2 (5 bases). The CDR3 contains 14 residues. Trimming cost V 4 bases and J 4 bases, with 10 bases left between them. Germline loops: CDR1 KGHSH, CDR2 LQKENI. The CDR3 is CASSLTGSTGELFF. For the CDR3, the DNA is TGTGCCAGCTCACTAACGGGGTCCACCGGGGAGCTGTTTTTT. Full variable domain (missing parts from reference TRBV18 and TRBJ2-2): NAGVMQNPRHLVRRRGQEARLRCSPMKGHSHVYWYRQLPEEGLKFMVYLQKENIIDESGMPKERFSAEFPKEGPSILRIQQVVRGDSAAYFCASSLTGSTGELFFGEGSRLTVL.

The chain joins TRBV2 to TRBJ2-1, with a tentative D call TRBD2 (6 bases). Trimming removed 3 bases at V and 7 bases at J, with 13 bases between. This CDR3 has 14 amino acids. Germline CDR1 SNHLY, CDR2 FYNNEI. CDR3 nucleotide sequence: TGTGCCAGCAGTGAGTATTGGGAGGCTAATGAGCAGTTCTTC. Its translation is CASSEYWEANEQFF.

The rearrangement links TRBV19 to TRBJ2-3; tentative D call: TRBD2 (5 bases). Looked up from germline, CDR1 is LNHDA and CDR2 is SQIVND (reference sequence). V shed 3 bases and J shed 1 base, with 17 bases lying between them. The CDR3 contains 17 residues. CDR3 residues: CASSILGGEIGTDTQYF. CDR3 DNA sequence: TGTGCCAGTAGTATTCTGGGTGGGGAGATCGGCACAGATACGCAGTATTTT.

The J gene is TRBJ2-3, the V gene TRBV30, with D unresolved. Germline V gene lookup returns CDR1 GTSNPN and CDR2 SVGIG (reference sequence). Trimming removed 0 bases at V and 4 bases at J, with 11 bases between. The CDR3 has 14 residues. CDR3 nucleotide sequence: TGTGCCTGGAGTGTTATCTCATTAGCAGATACGCAGTATTTT. Its protein is CAWSVISLADTQYF.

The chain uses TRBV18 and TRBJ2-5; 8 bases map to TRBD1. The CDR3 has 14 amino acids. CDR1 is KGHSH, CDR2 LQKENI, per germline. The trim removed 5 bases at V and 1 base at J, leaving 3 bases unmatched. The CDR3 DNA follows: TGTGCCAGCTCAACTACAGGGGGCCAAGAGACCCAGTACTTC. Translation: CASSTTGGQETQYF.

This chain joins TRBV6-1 and TRBJ2-7; 7 nucleotides agree with TRBD2. From germline, CDR1 is MNHNS and CDR2 SASEGT. The V and J ends lost 0 bases and 2 bases, in that order; junction bases with no gene match: 16. CDR3 length equals 19 residues. The CDR3 loop is CASSEAKELALYLAYEQYF. The CDR3 nucleotides are TGTGCCAGCAGTGAAGCCAAGGAACTAGCGCTTTACTTAGCCTACGAGCAGTACTTC.

The rearrangement links TRBV19 to TRBJ1-2, with D possibly TRBD1 on 5 matching bases. Germline V CDR1 and CDR2: LNHDA, SQIVND (reference sequence). The V end lost 5 bases, the J end lost 0 bases, and 13 bases lay between the germline ends. The CDR3 is 15 amino acids. The DNA of the CDR3 is TGTGCCAGTAGTTCCCCCCGGGGGGCTAACTATGGCTACACCTTC. The encoded protein is CASSSPRGANYGYTF.